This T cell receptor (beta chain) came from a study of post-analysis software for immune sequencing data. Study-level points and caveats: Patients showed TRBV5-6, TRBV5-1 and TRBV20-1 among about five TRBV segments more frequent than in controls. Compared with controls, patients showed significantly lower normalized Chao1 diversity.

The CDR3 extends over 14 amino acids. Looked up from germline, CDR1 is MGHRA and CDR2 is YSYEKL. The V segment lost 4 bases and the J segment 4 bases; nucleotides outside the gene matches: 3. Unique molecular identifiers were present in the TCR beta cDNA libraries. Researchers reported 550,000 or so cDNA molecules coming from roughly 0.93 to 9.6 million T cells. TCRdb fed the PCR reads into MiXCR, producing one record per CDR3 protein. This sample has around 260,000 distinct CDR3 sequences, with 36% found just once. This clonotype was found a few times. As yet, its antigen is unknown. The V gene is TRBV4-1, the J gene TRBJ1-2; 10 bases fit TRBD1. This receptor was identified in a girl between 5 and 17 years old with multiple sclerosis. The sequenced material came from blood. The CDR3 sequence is CASSRGQGTYGYTF. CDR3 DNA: TGCGCCAGCAGCCGGGGACAGGGGACCTATGGCTACACCTTC.